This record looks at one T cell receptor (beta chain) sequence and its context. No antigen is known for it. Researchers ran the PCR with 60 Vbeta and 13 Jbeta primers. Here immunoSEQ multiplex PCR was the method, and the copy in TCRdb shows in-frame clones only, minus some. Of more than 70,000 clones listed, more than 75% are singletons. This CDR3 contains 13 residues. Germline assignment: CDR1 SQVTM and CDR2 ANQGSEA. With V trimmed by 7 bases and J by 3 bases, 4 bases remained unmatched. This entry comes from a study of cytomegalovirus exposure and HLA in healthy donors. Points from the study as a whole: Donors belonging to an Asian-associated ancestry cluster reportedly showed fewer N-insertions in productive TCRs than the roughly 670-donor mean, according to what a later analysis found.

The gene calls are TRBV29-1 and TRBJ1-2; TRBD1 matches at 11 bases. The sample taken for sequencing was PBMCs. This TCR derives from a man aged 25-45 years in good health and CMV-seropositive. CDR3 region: CSARTGGDYGYTF. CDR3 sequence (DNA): TGCAGCGCTAGGACAGGGGGCGACTATGGCTACACCTTC.